These 25 T cell receptor beta chains originate from one sample sequenced in a study of naive and memory T cell subsets. Findings and limits, study-wide: A few larger clonotypes appeared in naive repertoires, especially CD8, possibly memory cells re-expressing CD45RA.

Two oligonucleotides, mixed equimolar, formed the beta constant-region primer covering TRBC1 and TRBC2. Four rounds of PCR amplified the ligated cDNA using nested alpha and beta constant-region primers plus SP2. In TCRdb, the UMI-ligation and nested PCR reads were re-called with MiXCR into one record per CDR3 protein. The profile shows approximately 100,000 distinct CDR3 sequences, around 15% of them singletons. These receptors lack a known antigen. Input material: naive CD8+ T cells from blood. These receptor sequences come from a human donor in good health.

V usage is TRBV27 and J usage is TRBJ1-1; TRBD1 matches at 7 bases. The CDR3 spans 14 residues. V gave up 5 bases and J gave up 3 bases; unmatched junction bases: 6. The germline CDR1 and CDR2 sequences are MNHEY and SMNVEV (reference sequence). The CDR3 is CASSGYRGDTEAFF. The CDR3 nucleotides read TGTGCCAGCAGTGGGTACAGGGGAGACACTGAAGCTTTCTTT.

This clonotype appeared many times. This chain links TRBV6-5 with TRBJ2-7; possibly TRBD2 for D (5 bases). This CDR3 region has 13 residues. Germline loops: CDR1 MNHEY, CDR2 SVGAGI. V was shortened by 8 bases and J by 6 bases, with 17 bases between the two germline ends. For the CDR3, the DNA is TGTGCCAGCGGAGAGGGCTCCATGAGCGAGCAGTACTTC. Translation: CASGEGSMSEQYF.

The sample holds a few counts of this clonotype. The rearrangement links TRBV20-1 to TRBJ2-7, with 8 bases lining up with TRBD2. The CDR3 is 13 amino acids. Germline CDR1 and CDR2: DFQATT and SNEGSKA (reference sequence). The V and J ends lost 5 bases and 2 bases, in that order; junction bases with no gene match: 5. The CDR3 DNA reads TGCAGTGCTCCCCGGGAGGGAGCCTACGAGCAGTACTTC. Its protein product is CSAPREGAYEQYF.

This chain's CDR3 is CAWTVGVGETQYF. CDR3 DNA sequence: TGTGCCTGGACTGTTGGGGTAGGAGAGACCCAGTACTTC. The V call is TRBV30, the J call TRBJ2-5; D is undetermined. This CDR3 is built from 13 residues. V was cut by 4 bases and J by 4 bases, with 13 bases left in between. Germline loops: CDR1 GTSNPN, CDR2 SVGIG (reference sequence).

At least ten counts were recorded for this clonotype. The chain joins TRBV2 to TRBJ2-7, with D uncertain. This CDR3 region has 14 residues. Germline CDR1 reads SNHLY; CDR2 reads FYNNEI. The V and J ends lost 6 bases and 3 bases respectively, with 15 bases between them. The CDR3 loop is CASRLGGSNYEQYF. The CDR3 coding sequence is TGTGCCAGCAGGCTCGGCGGCAGTAACTACGAGCAGTACTTC.

This clonotype was picked up a small number of times. V gene TRBV7-9 combines with J gene TRBJ2-3, with 7 bases matching TRBD2. V gave up 4 bases and J gave up 6 bases; unmatched junction bases: 10. The CDR3 extends over 15 amino acids. Germline values: CDR1 SEHNR, CDR2 FQNEAQ (reference sequence). The CDR3 DNA follows: TGTGCCAGCAGCTCCCTCGGGGGGAGTCGGGATACGCAGTATTTT. Protein sequence: CASSSLGGSRDTQYF.

This clonotype was seen a handful of times. This chain connects TRBV18 to TRBJ2-5; D gene uncertain. V gave up 8 bases and J gave up 5 bases, with 12 bases separating them. The CDR3 is 12 residues long. Germline CDR1 is KGHSH and CDR2 is LQKENI. In nucleotides, the CDR3 is TGTGCCAGCGCCCACGAAAGCGAGACCCAGTACTTC. Its translation: CASAHESETQYF.

The rearrangement joins TRBV29-1 to TRBJ2-5; unclear D gene. The germline V gene encodes CDR1 SQVTM and CDR2 ANQGSEA. CDR3 length: 12 amino acids. The V end was cut by 7 bases, the J end by 4 bases, with 13 bases between. The CDR3 nucleotides read TGCAGCGCCGTGGTAGGTCGAGAGACCCAGTACTTC. It specifies CSAVVGRETQYF. Based on the CDR3 plus reference TRBV29-1 and TRBJ2-5, the full variable domain is SAVISQKPSRDICQRGTSLTIQCQVDSQVTMMFWYRQQPGQSLTLIATANQGSEATYESGFVIDKFPISRPNLTFSTLTVSNMSPEDSSIYLCSAVVGRETQYFGPGTRLLVL.

The chain links TRBV18 to TRBJ1-2; D is unclear. Trimming left V 7 bases short and J 6 bases short, with 18 bases between. Germline V lookup: CDR1 KGHSH, CDR2 LQKENI. This CDR3 has 14 residues. CDR3 bases: TGTGCCAGCTTCAAACCGGGTGCTCTTAATGGCTACACCTTC. This gives the protein CASFKPGALNGYTF.

V is TRBV20-1 and J is TRBJ1-2; 7 positions agree with TRBD1. CDR1 and CDR2 from the germline V gene are DFQATT and SNEGSKA (reference sequence). V trimming: 0 bases; J trimming: 7 bases; junction bases outside the gene matches: 8. This CDR3 has 14 amino acids. The CDR3 region has the DNA TGCAGTGCTAGAGATCCCAGGGGGGCCTCTGGCTACACCTTC. Translated, it gives CSARDPRGASGYTF.

This clonotype was recorded many times. This rearrangement joins TRBV6-2 or TRBV6-3 to TRBJ1-6; no definite D call. There are 15 residues in the CDR3. Germline V gene sequence: CDR1 MNHEY, CDR2 SVGEGT. Between the trimmed V and J ends, which lost 6 bases and 0 bases, there was a span of 9 bases. The CDR3 sequence is CASRTDGSYNSPLHF. The CDR3 coding sequence is TGTGCCAGCAGGACGGACGGCTCCTATAATTCACCCCTCCACTTT.

This clonotype has more than one count but fewer than ten. V gene TRBV29-1 combines with J gene TRBJ1-1, with 8 positions matching TRBD1. CDR1 and CDR2 from the germline V gene are SQVTM and ANQGSEA. The CDR3 spans 12 residues. The V segment lost 7 bases and the J segment 4 bases; nucleotides outside the gene matches: 5. The CDR3 nucleotides read TGCAGCGGCAGGGGGCGCAGCACTGAAGCTTTCTTT. Translated: CSGRGRSTEAFF.

The sample holds a few counts of this clonotype. This rearrangement joins TRBV7-9 to TRBJ2-1, with TRBD2 matching over 11 bases. The CDR3 runs to 15 residues. Germline V gene data show CDR1 as SEHNR and CDR2 as FQNEAQ (reference sequence). The J segment lost 6 bases and the V segment lost 5 bases, leaving 6 bases of the junction unmatched. The CDR3 region is CASSLGTSGINEQFF. Here the CDR3 DNA reads TGTGCCAGCAGCCTCGGGACTAGCGGCATCAATGAGCAGTTCTTC. Supplemented by reference TRBV7-9 and TRBJ2-1, the full variable domain reads DTGVSQNPRHKITKRGQNVTFRCDPISEHNRLYWYRQTLGQGPEFLTYFQNEAQLEKSRLLSDRFSAERPKGSFSTLEIQRTEQGDSAMYLCASSLGTSGINEQFFGPGTRLTVL.

There are a few counts of this clonotype. J is TRBJ2-5 and V is TRBV6-2 or TRBV6-3; D gene uncertain. Germline CDR1 reads MNHEY; CDR2 reads SVGEGT. Deletions cut 7 bases from V and 1 base from J, with 10 bases between. The CDR3 is made up of 13 amino acids. The CDR3 here is CASTALTQETQYF. The CDR3 DNA reads TGTGCCAGCACCGCCCTCACCCAAGAGACCCAGTACTTC.

Many counts were recorded for this clonotype. The rearrangement uses TRBV9 and TRBJ1-2; D perhaps matches TRBD1 (5 bases). This CDR3 is 19 amino acids long. V lost 0 bases and J lost 0, with 21 bases in between. Per the germline V gene, CDR1 is SGDLS and CDR2 is YYNGEE. The CDR3 nucleotides are TGTGCCAGCAGCGTAGCTAGGGCCCCCGGGGCAGACGCTAACTATGGCTACACCTTC. It yields the protein CASSVARAPGADANYGYTF.

This clonotype has only a few counts. V usage is TRBV28 and J usage is TRBJ1-5, with D possibly being TRBD1 (5 bases). In germline, CDR1 is MDHEN, CDR2 SYDVKM. The CDR3 runs 18 residues. Trimming removed 4 bases from V and 5 bases from J, with 24 bases in between. CDR3 amino acids: CASSSNVGRQQEDQPQHF. CDR3 sequence (DNA): TGTGCCAGCAGTTCAAACGTCGGTCGACAGCAGGAAGATCAGCCCCAGCATTTT.

In this sample, this clonotype turned up many times. The chain recombines TRBV29-1 with TRBJ1-2; the D gene is possibly TRBD1 (5 bases). The CDR3 covers 14 residues. CDR1 SQVTM and CDR2 ANQGSEA come from the germline V gene. The V gene lost 2 bases and the J gene lost 7 bases, with 17 bases spanning the gap. The CDR3 sequence is CSVESAGNVFGYTF. The CDR3 region has the DNA TGCAGCGTTGAATCGGCAGGGAACGTCTTTGGCTACACCTTC.

This clonotype was seen a few times. The V call is TRBV12-3 or TRBV12-4, the J call TRBJ2-2, with unresolved D. This CDR3 has 12 residues. Trimming removed 6 bases from V and 7 bases from J, with 9 bases in between. The CDR3 DNA is TGTGCCAGCAGGTCGGATGTCGGGGAGCTGTTTTTT. It codes for CASRSDVGELFF.

The rearrangement joins TRBV27 to TRBJ2-7; no clear D gene. Trimming removed 5 bases from V and 3 bases from J, with 11 bases in between. Germline assignment: CDR1 MNHEY and CDR2 SMNVEV (reference sequence). CDR3 length equals 13 residues. Written as DNA, the CDR3 is TGTGCCAGCAGTCCTGGGTCCTTCTACGAGCAGTACTTC. This encodes CASSPGSFYEQYF.

This clonotype showed up many times. V gene TRBV5-3 combines with J gene TRBJ2-1; D possibly corresponds to TRBD2 (5 bases). TRBV5-3 qualifies as an ORF whose function is uncertain. The CDR3 totals 20 residues. V lost 4 bases and J lost 7, with 33 bases in between. CDR3 in amino acids: CARSIPRAKGELIAENEQFF. The CDR3 region has the DNA TGTGCCAGAAGCATTCCCCGGGCCAAGGGAGAGTTAATAGCAGAGAATGAGCAGTTCTTC.

This clonotype turned up a few times. The gene calls are TRBV29-1 and TRBJ2-1; 8 bases match TRBD2. J gave up 4 bases and V 2 bases, and 4 bases lay outside the gene matches. CDR1 is SQVTM and CDR2 is ANQGSEA in the germline V gene. This CDR3 spans 14 amino acids. The CDR3 nucleotides read TGCAGCGTTGAACCCCGGGAGGGGTACAATGAGCAGTTCTTC. This encodes CSVEPREGYNEQFF.

This clonotype was counted at least ten times. The chain carries TRBV9 and TRBJ1-1; D is undetermined. Trimming pared 0 bases from V and 2 bases from J, leaving 11 bases between. The CDR3 runs 15 residues. The germline CDR1 and CDR2 sequences are SGDLS and YYNGEE. The CDR3 DNA follows: TGTGCCAGCAGCGTAGGGGAGTCCAGCAACACTGAAGCTTTCTTT. It translates to CASSVGESSNTEAFF.

This clonotype showed up many times. J is TRBJ2-2 and V is TRBV29-1, with 9 bases aligning to TRBD1. Germline assignment: CDR1 SQVTM and CDR2 ANQGSEA. J lost 4 bases, V lost 6 bases, and 6 bases had no gene match. The CDR3 sequence is 14 residues long. The CDR3 loop is CSVPGTGSTGELFF. Here the CDR3 DNA reads TGCAGCGTGCCCGGGACAGGGTCCACCGGGGAGCTGTTTTTT.

CDR3 region: CASSTREYSNQPQHF. In DNA, the CDR3 is TGTGCCAGCAGTACCCGGGAATATAGCAATCAGCCCCAGCATTTT. The chain uses TRBV6-6 and TRBJ1-5; unclear D gene. This CDR3 has 15 amino acids. Per germline, CDR1 MNHNY and CDR2 SVGAGI (reference sequence). Trimming cost V 5 bases and J 0 bases, with 11 bases left between them.

This rearrangement joins TRBV9 to TRBJ2-2, with 10 bases that match TRBD1. V was pared by 5 bases and J by 6 bases, with 19 bases of the junction left unmatched. Germline V gene lookup returns CDR1 SGDLS and CDR2 YYNGEE. The CDR3 runs to 19 residues. CDR3 residues: CASRPGQGSGYSSAGELFF. The CDR3 region has the DNA TGTGCCAGCAGGCCGGGACAGGGGTCCGGGTACTCGTCGGCCGGGGAGCTGTTTTTT.